This entry describes one T cell receptor beta chain. This entry belongs to a study of blood T cell repertoires in COVID-19. Libraries were prepared by immunoSEQ multiplex PCR; TCRdb keeps only in-frame clonotypes and omits some of them. The repertoire has fewer than 250,000 clones, 80% to 90% of them found once; the top ten carry roughly 2.7%. A Seattle source enrolled patients during active infection and followed them longitudinally. CDR3 length: 15 residues. Per the germline V gene, CDR1 is SGHNT and CDR2 is YYREEE (reference sequence). J lost 8 bases, V lost 1 base, and 11 bases had no gene match. Specimen: peripheral blood. The TCR was taken from a young man with COVID-19, enrolled during active disease. This sequence joins TRBV5-4 and TRBJ1-2; 7 nucleotides match TRBD1. The CDR3 loop reads CASSLMSGTAQGYTF. The DNA for the CDR3 is TGTGCCAGCAGCTTGATGTCAGGGACAGCTCAGGGCTACACCTTC.